This TCR beta chain came from a study of read filtering for tumor transcriptome and immune sequencing. The wider study: Whole-transcriptome libraries were prepared after DNase treatment. RNA-seq yielded only roughly 75 to 1,300 TCR reads, IR-seq about 3.5 to 10.27 million.

This library used 300 to 500 ng RNA and molecular barcoded adaptors spanning alpha/delta and beta/gamma chains. One entry per CDR3 protein, called by TCRdb with MiXCR from the reads. The top ten clones hold 45% to 50% of a sample with tens of thousands of distinct CDR3 sequences, more than 11% of them seen once. Study-wide results and limits: Without single-read clonotypes, shared clonotype proportions correlated more between IR-seq and RNA-seq. RNA-seq captured clonotypes less deeply and reliably than IR-seq.

At least ten counts were recorded for this clonotype. As yet, its antigen is unknown. The sequence derives from a donor over 35 with multiple myeloma. Sequencing was carried out using a population of CD138-negative cells sorted from bone marrow.

CDR3 coding DNA: TGCGCCAGCAGTGACGGCAGGAAAGAGACCCAGTACTTC. The encoded protein is CASSDGRKETQYF. This chain joins TRBV10-1 and TRBJ2-5; no definite D call. The CDR3 covers 13 residues. Germline values: CDR1 WNHNN, CDR2 SYGVQD (reference sequence). The V gene lost 3 bases and the J gene lost 3 bases, with 8 bases spanning the gap.